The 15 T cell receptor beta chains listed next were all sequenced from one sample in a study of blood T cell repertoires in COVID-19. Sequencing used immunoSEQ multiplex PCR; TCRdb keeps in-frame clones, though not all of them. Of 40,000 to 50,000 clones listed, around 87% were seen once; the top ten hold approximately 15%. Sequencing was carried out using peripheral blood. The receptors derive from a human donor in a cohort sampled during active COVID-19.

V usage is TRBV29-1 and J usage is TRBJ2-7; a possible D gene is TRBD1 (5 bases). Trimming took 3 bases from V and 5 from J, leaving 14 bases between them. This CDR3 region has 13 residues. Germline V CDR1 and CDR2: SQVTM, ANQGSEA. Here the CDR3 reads CSVDAGLSHEQYF. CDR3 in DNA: TGCAGCGTTGATGCAGGGTTATCCCACGAGCAGTACTTC.

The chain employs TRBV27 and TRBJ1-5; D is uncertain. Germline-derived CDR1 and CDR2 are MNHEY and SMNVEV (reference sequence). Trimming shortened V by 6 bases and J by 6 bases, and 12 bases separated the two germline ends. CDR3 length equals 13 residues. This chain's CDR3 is CASSQIGGQPQHF. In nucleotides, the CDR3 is TGTGCCAGCAGCCAGATTGGTGGTCAGCCCCAGCATTTT.

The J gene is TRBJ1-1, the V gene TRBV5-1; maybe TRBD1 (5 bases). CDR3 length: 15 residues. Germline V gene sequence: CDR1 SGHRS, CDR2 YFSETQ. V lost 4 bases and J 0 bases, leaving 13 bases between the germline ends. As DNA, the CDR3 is TGCGCCAGCAGCCCGACGGGGGATTTGAACACTGAAGCTTTCTTT. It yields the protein CASSPTGDLNTEAFF.

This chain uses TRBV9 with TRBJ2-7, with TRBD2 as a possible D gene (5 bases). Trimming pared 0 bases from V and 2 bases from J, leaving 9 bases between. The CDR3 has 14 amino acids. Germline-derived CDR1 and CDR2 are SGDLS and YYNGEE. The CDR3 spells CASSVVRETYEQYF. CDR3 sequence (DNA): TGTGCCAGCAGCGTAGTAAGGGAGACCTACGAGCAGTACTTC.

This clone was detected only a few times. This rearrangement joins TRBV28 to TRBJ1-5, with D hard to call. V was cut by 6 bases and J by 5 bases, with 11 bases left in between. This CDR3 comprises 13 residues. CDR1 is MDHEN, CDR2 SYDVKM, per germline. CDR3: CASREQLYQPQHF. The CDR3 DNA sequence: TGTGCCAGCAGGGAGCAGCTCTATCAGCCCCAGCATTTT.

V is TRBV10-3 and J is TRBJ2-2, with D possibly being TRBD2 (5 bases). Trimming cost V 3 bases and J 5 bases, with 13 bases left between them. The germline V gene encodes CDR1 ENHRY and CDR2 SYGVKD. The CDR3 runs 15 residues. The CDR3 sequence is CAISDGRRGTGELFF. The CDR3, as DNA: TGTGCCATCAGTGACGGTCGCCGGGGAACCGGGGAGCTGTTTTTT.

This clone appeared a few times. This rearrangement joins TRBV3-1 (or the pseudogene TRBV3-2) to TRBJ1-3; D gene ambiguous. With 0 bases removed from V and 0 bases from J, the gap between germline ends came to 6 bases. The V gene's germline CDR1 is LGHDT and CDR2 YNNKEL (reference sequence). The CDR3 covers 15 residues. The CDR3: CASSQENFSGNTIYF. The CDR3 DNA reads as TGTGCCAGCAGCCAAGAGAACTTCTCTGGAAACACCATATATTTT.

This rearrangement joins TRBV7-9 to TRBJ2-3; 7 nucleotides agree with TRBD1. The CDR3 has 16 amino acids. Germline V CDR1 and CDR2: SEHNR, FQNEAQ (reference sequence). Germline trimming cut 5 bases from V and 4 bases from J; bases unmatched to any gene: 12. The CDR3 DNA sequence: TGTGCCAGCAGCCAAACGACAGGGATGGAGTCAGATACGCAGTATTTT. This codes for CASSQTTGMESDTQYF.

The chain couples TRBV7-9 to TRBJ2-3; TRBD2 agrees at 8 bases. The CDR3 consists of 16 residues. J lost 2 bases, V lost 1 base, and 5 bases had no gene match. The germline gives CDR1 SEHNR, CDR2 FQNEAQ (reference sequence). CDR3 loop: CASSLETSAYTDTQYF. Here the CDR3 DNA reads TGTGCCAGCAGCTTAGAGACTAGCGCCTACACAGATACGCAGTATTTT.

The CDR3 loop is CASSDWQGVDEQYF. The CDR3 nucleotides read TGTGCCAGCAGTGACTGGCAGGGGGTTGACGAGCAGTACTTC. This chain joins TRBV2 and TRBJ2-7, with 7 bases aligning to TRBD1. The CDR3 extends over 14 amino acids. V shed 3 bases and J 5 bases; nucleotides not matched to a gene: 7. Germline V gives CDR1 SNHLY, CDR2 FYNNEI. Full variable domain (remainder filled in from reference TRBV2 and TRBJ2-7): EPEVTQTPSHQVTQMGQEVILRCVPISNHLYFYWYRQILGQKVEFLVSFYNNEISEKSEIFDDQFSVERPDGSNFTLKIRSTKLEDSAMYFCASSDWQGVDEQYFGPGTRLTVT.

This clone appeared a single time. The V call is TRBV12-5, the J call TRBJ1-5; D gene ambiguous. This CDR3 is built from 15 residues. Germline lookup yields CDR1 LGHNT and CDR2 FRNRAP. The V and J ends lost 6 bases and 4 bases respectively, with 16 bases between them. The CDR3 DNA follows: TGTGCTAGTGGGGGAGGCAGCGAACGGAATCAGCCCCAGCATTTT. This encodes CASGGGSERNQPQHF.

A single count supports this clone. The CDR3 DNA sequence: TGTGCCAGCAGCTTTCTGGGGGCCAATTCACCCCTCCACTTT. It is translated as CASSFLGANSPLHF. V gene TRBV7-9 combines with J gene TRBJ1-6; perhaps TRBD1 as D (6 bases). This CDR3 spans 14 amino acids. Germline V gene data show CDR1 as SEHNR and CDR2 as FQNEAQ (reference sequence). V was clipped by 3 bases and J by 7 bases, with 10 bases between them.

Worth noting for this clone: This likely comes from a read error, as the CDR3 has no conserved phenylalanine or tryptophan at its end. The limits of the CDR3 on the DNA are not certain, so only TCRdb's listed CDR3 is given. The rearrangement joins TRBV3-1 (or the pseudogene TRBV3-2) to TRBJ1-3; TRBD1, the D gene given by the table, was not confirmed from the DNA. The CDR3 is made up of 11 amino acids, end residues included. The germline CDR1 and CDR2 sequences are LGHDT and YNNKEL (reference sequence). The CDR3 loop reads CASSYFPGQAI.

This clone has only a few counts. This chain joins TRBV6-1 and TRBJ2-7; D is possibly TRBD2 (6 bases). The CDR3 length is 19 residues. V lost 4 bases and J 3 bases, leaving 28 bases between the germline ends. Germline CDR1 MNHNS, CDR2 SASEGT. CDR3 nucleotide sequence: TGTGCCAGCAGTGGAGACCGCCGGGACTCGAACCGTTTTTTCTACGAGCAGTACTTC. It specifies CASSGDRRDSNRFFYEQYF.

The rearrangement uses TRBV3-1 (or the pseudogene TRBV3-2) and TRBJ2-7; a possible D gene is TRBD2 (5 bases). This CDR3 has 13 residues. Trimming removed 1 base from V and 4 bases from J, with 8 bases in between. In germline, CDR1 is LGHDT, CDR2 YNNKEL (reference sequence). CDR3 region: CASSQGGGYEQYF. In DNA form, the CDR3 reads TGTGCCAGCAGCCAAGGAGGCGGGTACGAGCAGTACTTC.